This T cell receptor beta chain was identified in a study of beta chain features in type 1 diabetes. This clone was counted between two and nine times. The antigen is unknown. Study-wide points: Shortening of TCRB CDR3s, moderate but significant, appeared in all four CD4+ subsets of Type 1 diabetes patients.

Expressed TCRB transcripts were sequenced after all isolated RNA was converted to cDNA. TCRdb keeps only in-frame clones here, not all; method: immunoSEQ multiplex PCR. The repertoire holds about 160,000 clones, with 10% as singletons. The CDR3 covers 13 residues. Trimming left V 7 bases short and J 0 bases short, with 7 bases between. Germline V gives CDR1 MDHEN, CDR2 SYDVKM. The chain employs TRBV28 and TRBJ1-5, with D unresolved. Sequencing was performed on central memory CD4+ T cells from blood. This TCR derives from a man aged 25-40 years with type 1 diabetes. This chain's CDR3 is CASIPNSNQPQHF. The CDR3 DNA is TGTGCCAGCATCCCCAATAGCAATCAGCCCCAGCATTTT.